This entry lists 30 T cell receptor beta chains sequenced from one sample in a study of T-cell reconstitution after alpha-beta-depleted transplantation in children (dated by TCRdb to between 2015 and 2016). Library method: PCR. Sequencing used an Illumina HiSeq 2500. To normalize quantification of the TCRbeta repertoire, the TCR libraries were built with molecular barcoding that relied on unique molecular identifiers. The public reads were reprocessed in TCRdb via fastp at Q25 and MiXCR, keeping in-frame beta chains. Under each unique CDR3 protein, matching rows form one entry showing the most common genes and DNA. Present in this sample are 200,000 to 250,000 distinct CDR3 sequences, 8% to 10% of which were seen just once. The ten largest clones add up to about 6% of the sample. Sequenced here: PBMCs from the stem cell graft donor, sampled from the stem cell graft. The receptor source for this set is a human donor who donated a stem cell graft to a child with acute lymphoblastic leukemia.

The rearrangement links TRBV20-1 to TRBJ2-5, with TRBD2 matching over 11 bases. Germline CDR1 and CDR2: DFQATT and SNEGSKA (reference sequence). The CDR3 runs to 13 residues. Trimming cost V 3 bases and J 5 bases; bases outside gene matches: 2. CDR3 in DNA: TGCAGTGCTAGGACTAGCGGGGCGGAGACCCAGTACTTC. Translation gives CSARTSGAETQYF.

The sample holds a few counts of this clonotype. The rearrangement links TRBV19 to TRBJ1-1, with TRBD1 matching over 7 bases. After removal of 3 bases from V and 1 base from J, the junction contained 5 bases not matched to a gene. Germline assignment: CDR1 LNHDA and CDR2 SQIVND (reference sequence). The CDR3 has 15 amino acids. As DNA, the CDR3 is TGTGCCAGTAGTATGATACAGGGGCGGAACACTGAAGCTTTCTTT. It yields the protein CASSMIQGRNTEAFF.

This clonotype was counted a few times. This chain uses TRBV20-1 with TRBJ1-4, with 9 bases that match TRBD1. This CDR3 contains 14 residues. V was pared by 5 bases and J by 7 bases, with 8 bases of the junction left unmatched. Germline V gene lookup returns CDR1 DFQATT and CDR2 SNEGSKA (reference sequence). CDR3: CSAENRGLSEKLFF. As DNA, the CDR3 is TGCAGTGCTGAAAACAGGGGGCTATCTGAAAAACTGTTTTTT.

This clonotype was picked up a small number of times. V and J are TRBV7-2 and TRBJ1-1; 7 positions agree with TRBD1. V gave up 4 bases and J gave up 4 bases; unmatched junction bases: 3. The CDR3 loop spans 13 amino acids. Germline CDR1 is SGHTA and CDR2 is FQGNSA. The CDR3 nucleotides are TGTGCCAGCAGCTCGGGACAGCTCACTGAAGCTTTCTTT. Protein sequence: CASSSGQLTEAFF.

This clonotype has only a few counts. V and J are TRBV15 and TRBJ1-2; D not certain. CDR1 LNHNV and CDR2 YYDKDF come from the germline V gene (reference sequence). Trimming left V 1 base short and J 6 bases short, with 15 bases between. This CDR3 spans 15 amino acids. CDR3 region: CATSRVRETLDGYTF. The DNA of the CDR3 is TGTGCCACCAGCAGAGTACGGGAGACCCTGGATGGCTACACCTTC.

The CDR3 is CATSDGQGNTEAFF. The CDR3 DNA sequence: TGTGCCACCAGTGACGGACAGGGGAACACTGAAGCTTTCTTT. This chain links TRBV24-1 with TRBJ1-1; 8 nucleotides match TRBD1. The CDR3 loop spans 14 amino acids. V was clipped by 4 bases and J by 1 base; unmatched bases: 1. The germline gives CDR1 KGHDR, CDR2 SFDVKD.

This clonotype was seen many times. This chain uses TRBV28 with TRBJ1-6; D gene unclear. This CDR3 has 13 amino acids. Trimming cost V 7 bases and J 7 bases, with 11 bases left between them. CDR1 is MDHEN, CDR2 SYDVKM, per germline. CDR3 nucleotide sequence: TGTGCCAGCACCACTTCTGGGAATTCACCCCTCCACTTT. It codes for CASTTSGNSPLHF.

Only a few counts were recorded for this clonotype. The CDR3: CASSFLAGSNTGELFF. CDR3 in DNA: TGCGCCAGCAGCTTCCTAGCGGGGTCGAACACCGGGGAGCTGTTTTTT. The rearrangement uses TRBV5-1 and TRBJ2-2, with TRBD2 matching over 9 bases. The V gene's germline CDR1 is SGHRS and CDR2 YFSETQ. V dropped 2 bases and J dropped 0; count of bases not matched to a gene: 2. This CDR3 has 16 amino acids.

For the CDR3, the DNA is TGTGCCAGCAGCTTAGTACAGCAGACCTACGAGCAGTACTTC. Protein sequence: CASSLVQQTYEQYF. The chain carries TRBV7-2 and TRBJ2-7, with D hard to call. Looked up from germline, CDR1 is SGHTA and CDR2 is FQGNSA. V lost 1 base and J 2 bases, leaving 9 bases between the germline ends. This CDR3 contains 14 residues.

This chain uses TRBV3-1 with TRBJ2-1; D may be TRBD2 (6 bases). Germline CDR1 and CDR2: LGHDT and YNNKEL (reference sequence). The CDR3 has 13 residues. Trimming removed 4 bases from V and 3 bases from J, with 7 bases in between. CDR3: CASSPGLYNEQFF. The CDR3 bases are TGTGCCAGCAGCCCGGGACTCTACAATGAGCAGTTCTTC.

This clonotype was counted only a few times. CDR3 nucleotide sequence: TGCAGTGCTAGAGATCTGCTTAAGACAGAGACCCAGTACTTC. Its protein is CSARDLLKTETQYF. The rearrangement links TRBV20-1 to TRBJ2-5; no reliable D call. Trimming shortened V by 0 bases and J by 4 bases, and 12 bases separated the two germline ends. CDR3 length: 14 amino acids. Germline assignment: CDR1 DFQATT and CDR2 SNEGSKA (reference sequence).

V usage is TRBV14 and J usage is TRBJ1-6; D unclear. This CDR3 is built from 13 residues. CDR1 and CDR2 (germline): SGHDN, FVKESK. Trimming pared 3 bases from V and 6 bases from J, leaving 6 bases between. Here the CDR3 DNA reads TGTGCCAGCAGCCAGAGCCTTAATTCACCCCTCCACTTT. Amino acids: CASSQSLNSPLHF.

Many counts were recorded for this clonotype. The chain joins TRBV12-3 or TRBV12-4 to TRBJ1-4; D is possibly TRBD1 (5 bases). V was pared by 3 bases and J by 0 bases, with 11 bases between. The CDR3 totals 16 residues. CDR3 DNA: TGTGCCAGCAGTTTGAGGGGACCGGCAACTAATGAAAAACTGTTTTTT. As protein: CASSLRGPATNEKLFF.

The chain joins TRBV7-9 to TRBJ2-1; D gene ambiguous. This CDR3 has 15 residues. Trimming shortened V by 4 bases and J by 6 bases, and 16 bases separated the two germline ends. CDR1 and CDR2 from the germline V gene are SEHNR and FQNEAQ (reference sequence). The CDR3 DNA reads TGTGCCAGCAGCTACGCGAAAAGGATAACCAATGAGCAGTTCTTC. It specifies CASSYAKRITNEQFF.

The chain links TRBV6-5 to TRBJ1-1, with 9 bases fitting TRBD1. CDR1 and CDR2 (germline): MNHEY, SVGAGI. V was pared by 4 bases and J by 4 bases, with 4 bases of the junction left unmatched. This CDR3 spans 14 amino acids. The CDR3 reads CASSWTGDSTEAFF. The DNA of the CDR3 is TGTGCCAGCAGTTGGACAGGGGACAGCACTGAAGCTTTCTTT.

The chain joins TRBV24-1 to TRBJ1-6; D call uncertain. The CDR3 contains 13 residues. Germline CDR1 is KGHDR and CDR2 is SFDVKD. Trimming cost V 8 bases and J 6 bases, with 10 bases left between them. The CDR3, as DNA: TGTGCCACCACCGCAGAAGTTAATTCACCCCTCCACTTT. Amino acid sequence: CATTAEVNSPLHF.

The rearrangement joins TRBV18 to TRBJ2-3; 8 bases line up with TRBD2. The CDR3 length is 17 residues. Trimming at V came to 4 bases and at J to 4 bases, leaving 13 bases not matched to a gene. CDR1 is KGHSH, CDR2 LQKENI, per germline. The CDR3 coding sequence is TGTGCCAGCTCACGCGGGGCGACTAGCGCCGTAGCAGATACGCAGTATTTT. Amino acids: CASSRGATSAVADTQYF. Combining the CDR3 with reference TRBV18 and TRBJ2-3 gives the whole variable domain NAGVMQNPRHLVRRRGQEARLRCSPMKGHSHVYWYRQLPEEGLKFMVYLQKENIIDESGMPKERFSAEFPKEGPSILRIQQVVRGDSAAYFCASSRGATSAVADTQYFGPGTRLTVL.

This clonotype was recorded at least ten times. The chain has TRBV11-2 and TRBJ2-3, with D unresolved. The CDR3 consists of 15 residues. The V end was cut by 0 bases, the J end by 2 bases, with 9 bases between. Germline V gene lookup returns CDR1 SGHAT and CDR2 FQNNGV. This chain's CDR3 is CASSLDGQITDTQYF. The CDR3 nucleotides are TGTGCCAGCAGCTTAGATGGGCAGATCACAGATACGCAGTATTTT.

The chain uses TRBV18 and TRBJ1-5, with D uncertain. Deletions cut 6 bases from V and 3 bases from J, with 15 bases between. The CDR3 consists of 15 residues. Germline assignment: CDR1 KGHSH and CDR2 LQKENI. CDR3 DNA sequence: TGTGCCAGCTCTGTCCAGGAGGGTCACAATCAGCCCCAGCATTTT. This translates into CASSVQEGHNQPQHF. Full variable domain (remainder filled in from reference TRBV18 and TRBJ1-5): NAGVMQNPRHLVRRRGQEARLRCSPMKGHSHVYWYRQLPEEGLKFMVYLQKENIIDESGMPKERFSAEFPKEGPSILRIQQVVRGDSAAYFCASSVQEGHNQPQHFGDGTRLSIL.

This clonotype was detected only a few times. The chain's CDR3 is CASRDNRDPDEKLFF. The CDR3 nucleotides read TGTGCCAGCAGAGACAACAGAGATCCGGATGAAAAACTGTTTTTT. The rearrangement joins TRBV2 to TRBJ1-4, with D uncertain. This CDR3 has 15 amino acids. CDR1 is SNHLY and CDR2 is FYNNEI in the germline V gene. Trimming removed 6 bases at V and 6 bases at J, with 17 bases between.

The chain uses TRBV20-1 and TRBJ2-2; 8 nucleotides agree with TRBD1. The CDR3 is made up of 13 amino acids. Trimming at V came to 5 bases and at J to 6 bases, leaving 5 bases not matched to a gene. Germline lookup yields CDR1 DFQATT and CDR2 SNEGSKA (reference sequence). CDR3 bases: TGCAGTGCTCCGGACAGGGCATCCGGGGAGCTGTTTTTT. Residues: CSAPDRASGELFF.

The V gene is TRBV7-2, the J gene TRBJ2-1; TRBD2 agrees at 11 bases. CDR3 length equals 14 residues. V lost 5 bases, J lost 7 bases, and 4 bases stayed unmatched. Looked up from germline, CDR1 is SGHTA and CDR2 is FQGNSA. The CDR3 nucleotides are TGTGCCAGCAGCCGGACTAGCGGGTTGAATGAGCAGTTCTTC. It specifies CASSRTSGLNEQFF.

The chain recombines TRBV30 with TRBJ2-1, with TRBD2 matching over 10 bases. This CDR3 has 21 residues. The V gene end was trimmed by 3 bases and the J gene end by 0 bases; junction bases not matched to a gene: 20. Germline lookup yields CDR1 GTSNPN and CDR2 SVGIG (reference sequence). CDR3 coding DNA: TGTGCCTGGAGATCACACCAACCGGGACTAGCGACTTTAAGCTCCTACAATGAGCAGTTCTTC. Translated, it gives CAWRSHQPGLATLSSYNEQFF.

This clonotype was counted many times. The chain joins TRBV29-1 to TRBJ1-1, with unresolved D. Germline V gives CDR1 SQVTM, CDR2 ANQGSEA. This CDR3 contains 13 residues. V was cut by 3 bases and J by 3 bases, with 11 bases left in between. CDR3 residues: CSVEGGVDTEAFF. The CDR3, as DNA: TGCAGCGTTGAGGGCGGGGTGGACACTGAAGCTTTCTTT.

This clonotype occurred a few times. The chain couples TRBV19 to TRBJ1-1; the D is unclear. Germline V gene data show CDR1 as LNHDA and CDR2 as SQIVND (reference sequence). The CDR3 covers 14 residues. The ends were cut back, 7 bases at V and 2 bases at J, with 14 bases in the middle. In nucleotides, the CDR3 is TGTGCCAGTACCCGGGCAGATACTAACACTGAAGCTTTCTTT. As protein: CASTRADTNTEAFF.

This clonotype was recorded at least ten times. The rearrangement joins TRBV10-2 to TRBJ1-4; D gene uncertain. V was shortened by 6 bases and J by 8 bases, with 13 bases between the two germline ends. From germline, CDR1 is WSHSY and CDR2 SAAADI. The CDR3 runs 13 residues. The CDR3 region has the DNA TGCGCCAGCAGAAACCTTTTTGGGGAAAAACTGTTTTTT. Protein product: CASRNLFGEKLFF.

The V and J genes are TRBV27 and TRBJ2-5; either TRBD1 or TRBD2 may supply D (6 bases each). This CDR3 comprises 18 residues. The germline V and J ends were trimmed by 2 bases and 4 bases, with 23 bases remaining between them. Germline CDR1 and CDR2: MNHEY and SMNVEV (reference sequence). The CDR3 loop reads CASSLRGRLVRRRETQYF. The CDR3 coding sequence is TGTGCCAGCAGTTTACGGGGGCGACTAGTTCGAAGGCGAGAGACCCAGTACTTC.

This chain connects TRBV4-3 to TRBJ1-5, with TRBD1 identical over 10 bases. Germline CDR1 LGHNA, CDR2 YSLEER. V was clipped by 4 bases and J by 3 bases; unmatched bases: 3. The CDR3 totals 15 residues. The CDR3 DNA reads TGCGCCAGCAGCCTGGGACAGGGGATCAATCAGCCCCAGCATTTT. Encoded protein: CASSLGQGINQPQHF.

This chain joins TRBV12-3 or TRBV12-4 and TRBJ1-6, with 9 bases fitting TRBD1. With V trimmed by 5 bases and J by 5 bases, 7 bases remained unmatched. This CDR3 has 16 amino acids. The CDR3 spells CASSRGTGMDNSPLHF. CDR3 nucleotides: TGTGCCAGCAGTCGAGGGACAGGGATGGATAATTCACCCCTCCACTTT.

The chain joins TRBV7-9 to TRBJ2-7, with 10 bases fitting TRBD1. In germline, CDR1 is SEHNR, CDR2 FQNEAQ (reference sequence). This CDR3 contains 16 residues. Trimming took 4 bases from V and 7 from J; bases not matched to a gene: 13. DNA for the CDR3: TGTGCCAGCAGCTCACCGGACGGGACAGGGGAAGGGGAGCAGTACTTC. Protein product: CASSSPDGTGEGEQYF.